One and the same sample provided the 28 T cell receptor beta chains below, sequenced in a study of early T cells in non-severe SARS-CoV-2 infection. TCRdb passed the 5' RACE reads through MiXCR, listing each CDR3 protein once. The sample shows more than 30,000 distinct CDR3 sequences, about 5.3% of them seen only once. The sequencing input was whole blood. The receptors shown here come from an adult who was a healthcare worker with PCR-confirmed SARS-CoV-2 infection or an uninfected control (not recorded which).

This clonotype was detected many times. This chain links TRBV2 with TRBJ2-5; weak D call: TRBD2 (5 bases). Germline CDR1 is SNHLY and CDR2 is FYNNEI. V was cut by 3 bases and J by 4 bases, with 15 bases left in between. The CDR3 covers 15 residues. The CDR3 DNA is TGTGCCAGCAGTGATGAAATGACCGAGGGAGAGACCCAGTACTTC. Encoded protein: CASSDEMTEGETQYF.

This clonotype was observed many times. The chain has TRBV5-4 and TRBJ1-4; 9 bases are a match to TRBD1. This CDR3 has 14 amino acids. V was clipped by 4 bases and J by 8 bases; unmatched bases: 6. Germline assignment: CDR1 SGHNT and CDR2 YYREEE (reference sequence). The CDR3 region has the DNA TGTGCCAGCAGCCTACAGGGGGCGGGCGAAAAACTGTTTTTT. Protein: CASSLQGAGEKLFF.

CDR3 in amino acids: CSARDLDGTDTQYF. DNA for the CDR3: TGCAGTGCTAGAGATCTCGACGGCACAGATACGCAGTATTTT. The chain links TRBV20-1 to TRBJ2-3; unclear D gene. Trimming removed 0 bases from V and 1 base from J, with 8 bases in between. CDR1 and CDR2 (germline): DFQATT, SNEGSKA (reference sequence). The CDR3 runs 14 residues.

This clonotype occurred many times. This chain links TRBV20-1 with TRBJ2-1; 7 bases are a match to TRBD2. Germline trimming cut 0 bases from V and 1 base from J; bases unmatched to any gene: 6. The CDR3 spans 16 residues. CDR1 and CDR2 (germline): DFQATT, SNEGSKA (reference sequence). Here the CDR3 reads CSARDASGSSYNEQFF. As DNA, the CDR3 is TGCAGTGCTAGAGATGCTAGCGGCTCATCCTACAATGAGCAGTTCTTC.

This clonotype was seen many times. V usage is TRBV5-1 and J usage is TRBJ2-3, with 7 bases lining up with TRBD2. V was clipped by 4 bases and J by 3 bases; unmatched bases: 11. The CDR3 length is 16 residues. The V gene's germline CDR1 is SGHRS and CDR2 YFSETQ. CDR3 in amino acids: CASSTYPSRGTDTQYF. Here the CDR3 DNA reads TGCGCCAGCAGCACCTACCCCTCGCGGGGGACAGATACGCAGTATTTT. Variable domain in full (rest from reference TRBV5-1 and TRBJ2-3): KAGVTQTPRYLIKTRGQQVTLSCSPISGHRSVSWYQQTPGQGLQFLFEYFSETQRNKGNFPGRFSGRQFSNSRSEMNVSTLELGDSALYLCASSTYPSRGTDTQYFGPGTRLTVL.

V gene TRBV5-1 combines with J gene TRBJ2-2; D not resolved. The CDR3 loop spans 13 amino acids. CDR1 and CDR2 (germline): SGHRS, YFSETQ. Trimming left V 6 bases short and J 3 bases short, with 9 bases between. CDR3 sequence: CASTPTDTGELFF. The CDR3, as DNA: TGCGCCAGCACCCCGACGGACACCGGGGAGCTGTTTTTT.

The table lists this clonotype with many counts. The J gene is TRBJ2-7, the V gene TRBV20-1; 7 bases match TRBD2. The ends lost 3 bases at V and 3 bases at J; junction bases unmatched: 8. Germline loops: CDR1 DFQATT, CDR2 SNEGSKA (reference sequence). CDR3 length equals 14 residues. The CDR3 DNA sequence: TGCAGTGCTAGGCGTGGGGGAGGGGACTACGAGCAGTACTTC. Its protein product is CSARRGGGDYEQYF.

Ten or more counts support this clonotype. The J gene is TRBJ2-1, the V gene TRBV2, with 13 nucleotides matching TRBD2. This CDR3 comprises 14 residues. V shed 6 bases, J shed 12 bases, and the junction held 8 bases outside the gene matches. Germline values: CDR1 SNHLY, CDR2 FYNNEI. CDR3 region: CASSIGLAGVAQFF. The DNA of the CDR3 is TGTGCCAGCAGCATTGGACTAGCGGGAGTTGCGCAGTTCTTC.

This clonotype came up many times. This sequence joins TRBV7-9 and TRBJ2-1; TRBD1 agrees at 7 bases. From germline, CDR1 is SEHNR and CDR2 FQNEAQ (reference sequence). V lost 4 bases and J lost 4; bases outside the gene matches: 7. The length of the CDR3 is 15 residues. CDR3 region: CASSSGQRRYNEQFF. CDR3 sequence (DNA): TGTGCCAGCAGCTCGGGACAGAGAAGATACAATGAGCAGTTCTTC.

This clonotype was seen repeatedly, ten times or more. The CDR3 nucleotides read TGCAGTGCCGTCACAGGGTTTTCCTACGAGCAGTACTTC. Translating it yields CSAVTGFSYEQYF. The rearrangement links TRBV20-1 to TRBJ2-7, with TRBD1 as a possible D gene (6 bases). The CDR3 has 13 amino acids. The germline CDR1 and CDR2 sequences are DFQATT and SNEGSKA (reference sequence). Trimming cost V 6 bases and J 1 base, with 13 bases left between them.

This clonotype was counted a few times. V usage is TRBV19 and J usage is TRBJ1-1, with TRBD1 matching over 8 bases. Looked up from germline, CDR1 is LNHDA and CDR2 is SQIVND (reference sequence). CDR3 length: 13 residues. J lost 3 bases, V lost 10 bases, and 7 bases had no gene match. CDR3 protein: CAKLTGEDTEAFF. CDR3 sequence (DNA): TGTGCCAAGCTGACAGGGGAGGACACTGAAGCTTTCTTT.

V usage is TRBV7-8 and J usage is TRBJ2-1; 14 bases fit TRBD2. The germline gives CDR1 SGHVS, CDR2 FQNEAQ. The length of the CDR3 is 16 residues. V lost 6 bases, J lost 5 bases, and 6 bases stayed unmatched. This CDR3 reads CASRTRLAGGNNEQFF. In DNA, the CDR3 is TGTGCCAGCAGGACCCGACTAGCGGGAGGGAACAATGAGCAGTTCTTC.

This clonotype was seen at least ten times. DNA of the CDR3: TGTGCCAGTTTTCCCCAGATGGTCAGCAATCAGCCCCAGCATTTT. Encoded protein: CASFPQMVSNQPQHF. The chain combines TRBV19 with TRBJ1-5; D call uncertain. CDR1 is LNHDA, CDR2 SQIVND, per germline (reference sequence). CDR3 length equals 15 residues. Trimming removed 8 bases from V and 1 base from J, with 15 bases in between.

In nucleotides, the CDR3 is TGTGCCAGCAGTTACTGGGGGGGGTCAGATACGCAGTATTTT. This encodes CASSYWGGSDTQYF. The chain couples TRBV6-6 to TRBJ2-3; 7 bases align to TRBD2. Trimming cost V 1 base and J 4 bases; bases outside gene matches: 2. Germline V CDR1 and CDR2: MNHNY, SVGAGI (reference sequence). CDR3 length equals 14 residues.

This clonotype was seen many times. The J gene is TRBJ1-1, the V gene TRBV7-6; 7 bases are a match to TRBD1. Germline values: CDR1 SGHVS, CDR2 FNYEAQ. V lost 0 bases to trimming and J lost 5 bases; unmatched junction nucleotides: 6. This CDR3 comprises 15 residues. This CDR3 reads CASSLAEGARTEAFF. Here the CDR3 DNA reads TGTGCCAGCAGCTTAGCAGAGGGGGCAAGGACTGAAGCTTTCTTT.

This clonotype has ten or more counts. The chain joins TRBV6-2 or TRBV6-3 to TRBJ2-5; D uncertain. The CDR3 runs to 13 residues. Germline CDR1 reads MNHEY; CDR2 reads SVGEGT. Between the trimmed V and J ends, which lost 2 bases and 5 bases, there was a span of 9 bases. CDR3 residues: CASSYQELETQYF. CDR3 in DNA: TGTGCCAGCAGTTACCAGGAACTGGAGACCCAGTACTTC.

This clonotype was seen at least ten times. The J gene is TRBJ1-1, the V gene TRBV5-1; 7 nucleotides match TRBD1. Germline trimming cut 6 bases from V and 6 bases from J; bases unmatched to any gene: 11. The CDR3 sequence is 14 residues long. Per the germline V gene, CDR1 is SGHRS and CDR2 is YFSETQ. The CDR3 loop is CASTTSRDSPEAFF. CDR3 nucleotides: TGCGCCAGCACTACGTCCCGGGACAGTCCTGAAGCTTTCTTT. Together with reference TRBV5-1 and TRBJ1-1, the CDR3 gives the full variable domain: KAGVTQTPRYLIKTRGQQVTLSCSPISGHRSVSWYQQTPGQGLQFLFEYFSETQRNKGNFPGRFSGRQFSNSRSEMNVSTLELGDSALYLCASTTSRDSPEAFFGQGTRLTVV.

This clonotype occurred many times. CDR3 DNA sequence: TGTGCCAGTAGTAATGTGATGCGGGAGCAGTACTTC. Protein: CASSNVMREQYF. The chain carries TRBV19 and TRBJ2-7; no reliable D call. The CDR3 contains 12 residues. V lost 4 bases and J lost 7, with 11 bases in between. The germline V gene has CDR1 LNHDA and CDR2 SQIVND (reference sequence).

This clonotype was found many times. J is TRBJ1-5 and V is TRBV10-3; D gene unclear. CDR1 is ENHRY and CDR2 is SYGVKD in the germline V gene. This CDR3 has 15 residues. The V and J ends lost 0 bases and 7 bases respectively, with 13 bases between them. The CDR3 reads CAISESMPGQQPQHF. CDR3 bases: TGTGCCATCAGTGAGTCAATGCCTGGTCAGCAGCCCCAGCATTTT.

This clonotype was seen ten or more times. The chain couples TRBV7-6 to TRBJ2-1, with TRBD2 as a possible D gene (6 bases). This CDR3 contains 15 residues. From germline, CDR1 is SGHVS and CDR2 FNYEAQ. Between the trimmed V and J ends, which lost 5 bases and 4 bases, there was a span of 15 bases. CDR3 nucleotides: TGTGCCAGCAGCCCTAGAGGCGGGGAGTACAATGAGCAGTTCTTC. It translates to CASSPRGGEYNEQFF.

The rearrangement joins TRBV5-6 to TRBJ2-1; maybe TRBD2 (6 bases). Trimming took 2 bases from V and 5 from J, leaving 14 bases between them. Germline CDR1 reads SGHDT; CDR2 reads YYEEEE. The length of the CDR3 is 15 residues. Written as DNA, the CDR3 is TGTGCCAGCAGCTTTATGACTAGTTCCCACAATGAGCAGTTCTTC. Protein sequence: CASSFMTSSHNEQFF.

The chain carries TRBV29-1 and TRBJ1-2; 7 bases are a match to TRBD1. Unmatched junction bases numbered 3, after V lost 5 bases and J lost 3 bases. CDR1 and CDR2 from the germline V gene are SQVTM and ANQGSEA. The CDR3 has 12 residues. For the CDR3, the DNA is TGCAGCGTTACTGACAGGGACTATGGCTACACCTTC. This encodes CSVTDRDYGYTF.

This clonotype came up many times. The chain is built from TRBV11-2 and TRBJ2-7; D gene unclear. Germline-derived CDR1 and CDR2 are SGHAT and FQNNGV. V was trimmed by 1 base and J by 2 bases, leaving 6 bases between them. CDR3 size: 13 residues. CDR3 protein: CASSLGLTYEQYF. As DNA, the CDR3 is TGTGCCAGCAGCTTAGGACTGACCTACGAGCAGTACTTC.

The V call is TRBV11-2, the J call TRBJ2-7; TRBD1 agrees at 8 bases. This CDR3 spans 14 amino acids. Germline assignment: CDR1 SGHAT and CDR2 FQNNGV. V trimming: 8 bases; J trimming: 7 bases; junction bases outside the gene matches: 13. The CDR3 DNA reads as TGTGCCAGCGCCAGGACAGGGAATACGAGGGAGCAGTACTTC. It yields the protein CASARTGNTREQYF.

This clonotype was observed many times. The chain uses TRBV29-1 and TRBJ2-5, with TRBD2 matching over 8 bases. V trimming: 5 bases; J trimming: 4 bases; junction bases outside the gene matches: 6. The germline gives CDR1 SQVTM, CDR2 ANQGSEA. CDR3 length equals 13 residues. The CDR3 DNA reads TGCAGCGTTCGAAGCGGGAGAGCAGAGACCCAGTACTTC. Amino acid sequence: CSVRSGRAETQYF.

V is TRBV11-2 and J is TRBJ2-7; D unresolved. This CDR3 comprises 13 residues. Germline V gene lookup returns CDR1 SGHAT and CDR2 FQNNGV. With 1 base removed from V and 3 bases from J, the gap between germline ends came to 7 bases. The CDR3 bases are TGTGCCAGCAGCTTAGGAGGCAACTACGAGCAGTACTTC. Residues: CASSLGGNYEQYF.

This clonotype was detected many times. This rearrangement joins TRBV29-1 to TRBJ1-1; no definite D call. The V end lost 7 bases, the J end lost 4 bases, and 10 bases lay between the germline ends. The CDR3 contains 11 residues. Germline CDR1 is SQVTM and CDR2 is ANQGSEA. CDR3 sequence reads: CSAETVTEAFF. The CDR3 nucleotides read TGCAGCGCTGAGACTGTCACTGAAGCTTTCTTT.

This clonotype showed up just a few times. V is TRBV12-3 or TRBV12-4 and J is TRBJ2-7, with D perhaps TRBD1 (5 bases). This CDR3 region has 13 residues. Trimming took off 2 bases at V and 6 bases at J, with 11 bases between the two ends. CDR3 nucleotides: TGTGCCAGCAGTTTAATGGCAGGGTTCGAGCAGTACTTC. The encoded protein is CASSLMAGFEQYF.